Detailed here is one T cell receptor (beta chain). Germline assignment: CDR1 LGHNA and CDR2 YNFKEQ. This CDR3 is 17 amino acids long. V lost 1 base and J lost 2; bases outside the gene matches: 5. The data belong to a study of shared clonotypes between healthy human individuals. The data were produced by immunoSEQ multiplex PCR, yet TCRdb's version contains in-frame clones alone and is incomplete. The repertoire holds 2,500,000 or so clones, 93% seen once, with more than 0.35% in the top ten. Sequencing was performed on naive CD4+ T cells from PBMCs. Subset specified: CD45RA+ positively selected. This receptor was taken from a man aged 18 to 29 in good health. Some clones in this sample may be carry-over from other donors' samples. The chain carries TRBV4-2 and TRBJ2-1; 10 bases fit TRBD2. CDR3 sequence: CASSQASSGSPYNEQFF. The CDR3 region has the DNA TGTGCCAGCAGCCAAGCCTCTAGCGGGAGCCCCTACAATGAGCAGTTCTTC.